This entry describes one T cell receptor beta chain. V lost 6 bases and J lost 4, with 9 bases in between. Germline values: CDR1 LNHDA, CDR2 SQIVND (reference sequence). This CDR3 contains 12 residues. Sequenced by immunoSEQ multiplex PCR; TCRdb stores in-frame clones only, minus some. The sample consists of 51,000 or so clones, roughly 90% of them appearing once. The record originates from a study of technical replicates of blood from a few donors. J is TRBJ1-2 and V is TRBV19; D is possibly TRBD1 (6 bases). The sequencing input was PBMCs. This receptor was taken from a human donor in good health. Some clones in this sample may be carry-over from other donors' samples. The CDR3 region is CASSRGAYGYTF. The DNA of the CDR3 is TGTGCCAGTAGCCGGGGGGCCTATGGCTACACCTTC.